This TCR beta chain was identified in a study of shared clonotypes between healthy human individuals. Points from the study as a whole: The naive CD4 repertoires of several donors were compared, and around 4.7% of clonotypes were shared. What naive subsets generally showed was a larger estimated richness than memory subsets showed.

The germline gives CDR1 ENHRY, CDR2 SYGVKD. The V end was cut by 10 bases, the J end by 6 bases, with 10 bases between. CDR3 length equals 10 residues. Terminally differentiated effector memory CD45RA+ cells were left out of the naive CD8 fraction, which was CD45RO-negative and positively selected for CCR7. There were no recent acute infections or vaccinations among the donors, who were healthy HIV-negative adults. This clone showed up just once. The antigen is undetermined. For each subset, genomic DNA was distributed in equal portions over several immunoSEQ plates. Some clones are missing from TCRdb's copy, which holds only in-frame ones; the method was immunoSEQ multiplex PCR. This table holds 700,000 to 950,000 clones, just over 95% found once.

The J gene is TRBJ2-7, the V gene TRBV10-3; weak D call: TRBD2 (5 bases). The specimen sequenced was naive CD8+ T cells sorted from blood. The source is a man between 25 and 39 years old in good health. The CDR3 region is CATGGPEQYF. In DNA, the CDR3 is TGTGCCACCGGAGGACCCGAGCAGTACTTC.